The 18 T cell receptor beta chains below come from one sample, sequenced in a study of post-analysis software for immune sequencing data. Broader study findings: In patients, about five TRBV segments were more frequent than in controls, with TRBV5-6, TRBV5-1 and TRBV20-1 among them.

Unique molecular identifiers were carried by the TCR beta cDNA libraries. Each CDR3 protein gets one entry after TCRdb re-called the PCR reads with MiXCR. The data contain some 500,000 distinct CDR3 sequences, roughly 45% of them seen just once; the ten biggest clones take up roughly an eighth. Their cognate antigens are unknown. Sequenced input: blood. The receptor set was obtained from a girl aged 5-17 years with multiple sclerosis.

The rearrangement joins TRBV13 to TRBJ1-2; TRBD1 is a possible D gene (5 bases). Germline values: CDR1 PRHDT, CDR2 FYEKMQ (reference sequence). V gave up 5 bases and J gave up 2 bases, with 15 bases separating them. The CDR3 sequence is 15 residues long. The CDR3 loop reads CASSPEGRMNYGYTF. The CDR3 DNA is TGTGCCAGCAGCCCCGAGGGACGGATGAACTATGGCTACACCTTC.

The chain is built from TRBV24-1 and TRBJ2-3; 10 nucleotides align to TRBD2. Trimming cost V 0 bases and J 1 base; bases outside gene matches: 3. This CDR3 is built from 17 residues. The germline CDR1 and CDR2 sequences are KGHDR and SFDVKD. The CDR3 loop is CATSDLTSGVGTDTQYF. The CDR3 DNA reads TGTGCCACCAGTGATTTGACTAGCGGGGTCGGCACAGATACGCAGTATTTT.

The V call is TRBV15, the J call TRBJ1-5; maybe TRBD1 (6 bases). The CDR3 is made up of 15 amino acids. V was trimmed by 0 bases and J by 7 bases, leaving 13 bases between them. Germline values: CDR1 LNHNV, CDR2 YYDKDF (reference sequence). CDR3 residues: CATSRDQGTGQPQHF. CDR3 DNA sequence: TGTGCCACCAGCAGAGATCAGGGGACGGGACAGCCCCAGCATTTT.

The genes are TRBV28 and TRBJ1-1; 7 bases agree with TRBD1. Trimming cost V 6 bases and J 8 bases; bases outside gene matches: 9. The CDR3 is 13 amino acids. Germline V gene lookup returns CDR1 MDHEN and CDR2 SYDVKM. CDR3 amino acids: CASSQQGGKEAFF. The CDR3 coding sequence is TGTGCCAGCAGCCAGCAGGGGGGTAAGGAAGCTTTCTTT. Using reference TRBV28 and TRBJ1-1 for the parts outside the CDR3, the full variable domain is DVKVTQSSRYLVKRTGEKVFLECVQDMDHENMFWYRQDPGLGLRLIYFSYDVKMKEKGDIPEGYSVSREKKERFSLILESASTNQTSMYLCASSQQGGKEAFFGQGTRLTVV.

This clonotype was counted between two and nine times. The J gene is TRBJ2-7, the V gene TRBV25-1, with unresolved D. Trimming took off 6 bases at V and 1 base at J, with 10 bases between the two ends. Germline CDR1 MGHDK, CDR2 SYGVNS. CDR3 length: 13 residues. DNA for the CDR3: TGTGCCAGCAGGAGGCCCAATTCCTACGAGCAGTACTTC. Encoded protein: CASRRPNSYEQYF.

This clonotype was recorded a few times. The chain couples TRBV20-1 to TRBJ2-7; D gene uncertain. V was shortened by 3 bases and J by 0 bases, with 24 bases between the two germline ends. CDR3 length: 18 residues. CDR1 and CDR2 from the germline V gene are DFQATT and SNEGSKA (reference sequence). The CDR3 coding sequence is TGCAGTGCTAGTGTAAAGTCGGATGAAATATTTAGCTCCTACGAGCAGTACTTC. This codes for CSASVKSDEIFSSYEQYF.

The count of this clonotype is one. This chain uses TRBV11-2 with TRBJ2-4, with TRBD1 matching over 7 bases. The CDR3 length is 14 residues. CDR1 SGHAT and CDR2 FQNNGV come from the germline V gene. With V trimmed by 5 bases and J by 3 bases, 4 bases remained unmatched. CDR3 loop: CASSIGQVKNIQYF. Written as DNA, the CDR3 is TGTGCCAGCAGCATCGGACAGGTCAAAAACATTCAGTACTTC.

This rearrangement joins TRBV12-3 or TRBV12-4 to TRBJ2-5, with D tentatively TRBD2 (6 bases). With 10 bases removed from V and 2 bases from J, the gap between germline ends came to 11 bases. The CDR3 is made up of 12 amino acids. CDR3 sequence (DNA): TGTGCCACCGGGGACTTACAAGAGACCCAGTACTTC. Translation: CATGDLQETQYF.

V gene TRBV9 combines with J gene TRBJ2-5, with D perhaps TRBD1 or TRBD2 (5 bases each). The CDR3 runs to 16 residues. Germline CDR1 reads SGDLS; CDR2 reads YYNGEE. Deletions cut 0 bases from V and 2 bases from J, with 14 bases between. In nucleotides, the CDR3 is TGTGCCAGCAGCGTAGCTGTGGGAGAGGGGCAAGAGACCCAGTACTTC. Its protein product is CASSVAVGEGQETQYF.

The chain joins TRBV29-1 to TRBJ2-7; 8 bases align to TRBD1. J was trimmed by 3 bases and V by 7 bases; bases with no gene match: 2. The CDR3 spans 11 residues. Germline values: CDR1 SQVTM, CDR2 ANQGSEA. The CDR3: CSAGQGYEQYF. For the CDR3, the DNA is TGCAGCGCCGGACAGGGCTACGAGCAGTACTTC.

The V call is TRBV14, the J call TRBJ1-4; D is undetermined. In germline, CDR1 is SGHDN, CDR2 FVKESK. The CDR3 length is 14 residues. Trimming pared 0 bases from V and 8 bases from J, leaving 10 bases between. This chain's CDR3 is CASSQERRKEKLFF. The CDR3 DNA sequence: TGTGCCAGCAGCCAAGAAAGGCGGAAAGAAAAACTGTTTTTT.

The J gene is TRBJ2-7, the V gene TRBV14; a possible D gene is TRBD2 (5 bases). The V end was cut by 4 bases, the J end by 2 bases, with 18 bases between. Germline CDR1 is SGHDN and CDR2 is FVKESK. The CDR3 extends over 16 amino acids. CDR3 DNA: TGTGCCAGCAGCCGAGAAGGACTTTTTGGGGCCTACGAGCAGTACTTC. Translating it yields CASSREGLFGAYEQYF.

The chain combines TRBV6-5 with TRBJ2-4; TRBD2 agrees at 9 bases. The better agreement between TRBJ2-7 and the DNA end casts doubt on the J call. From germline, CDR1 is MNHEY and CDR2 SVGAGI. The length of the CDR3 is 16 residues. The CDR3 DNA is TGTGCCAGCAGTCCTCTGACTAGCGGAGGGTCGTCCGAGCAGTACTTC. This encodes CASSPLTSGGSSEQYF.

This clonotype was counted only a few times. This chain uses TRBV27 with TRBJ2-1, with 12 positions matching TRBD2. The ends lost 2 bases at V and 0 bases at J; junction bases unmatched: 5. From germline, CDR1 is MNHEY and CDR2 SMNVEV (reference sequence). The length of the CDR3 is 18 residues. The CDR3 DNA is TGTGCCAGCAGTTTAGCTCTAGCGGGAGGGGTCTCCTACAATGAGCAGTTCTTC. Translated: CASSLALAGGVSYNEQFF.

V and J are TRBV20-1 and TRBJ2-1; D unresolved. Germline lookup yields CDR1 DFQATT and CDR2 SNEGSKA (reference sequence). The CDR3 spans 15 residues. In nucleotides, the CDR3 is TGCAGCCGCGTATCCAGACCGAACACCTACAATGAGCAGTTCTTC. The encoded protein is CSRVSRPNTYNEQFF.

The chain links TRBV5-1 to TRBJ2-7; D may be TRBD2 (5 bases). Germline V gene lookup returns CDR1 SGHRS and CDR2 YFSETQ. The length of the CDR3 is 15 residues. The V gene lost 2 bases and the J gene lost 6 bases, with 18 bases spanning the gap. CDR3 loop: CASSFGVTAGGEQYF. In DNA form, the CDR3 reads TGCGCCAGCAGCTTCGGGGTAACGGCGGGTGGCGAGCAGTACTTC. Using reference TRBV5-1 and TRBJ2-7 for the parts outside the CDR3, the full variable domain is KAGVTQTPRYLIKTRGQQVTLSCSPISGHRSVSWYQQTPGQGLQFLFEYFSETQRNKGNFPGRFSGRQFSNSRSEMNVSTLELGDSALYLCASSFGVTAGGEQYFGPGTRLTVT.

This clonotype was found a few times. This chain links TRBV5-1 with TRBJ2-3; D perhaps matches TRBD2 (6 bases). Trimming left V 4 bases short and J 5 bases short, with 20 bases between. The length of the CDR3 is 16 residues. The germline V gene encodes CDR1 SGHRS and CDR2 YFSETQ. Here the CDR3 DNA reads TGCGCCAGCAGCCCCAATAGCGGCGAGGGAGGAGATACGCAGTATTTT. This sequence encodes CASSPNSGEGGDTQYF.

The J gene is TRBJ2-7, the V gene TRBV7-9, with TRBD2 matching over 15 bases. Losses at the gene ends were 5 bases for V and 3 bases for J; bases not matched to a gene: 5. The CDR3 runs 16 residues. CDR1 and CDR2 (germline): SEHNR, FQNEAQ (reference sequence). In nucleotides, the CDR3 is TGTGCCAGCAGCAAAGGGACTAGCGGGAGGTACTACGAGCAGTACTTC. Translation: CASSKGTSGRYYEQYF.